The 24 T cell receptor beta chains listed next were all sequenced from one sample in a study of blood T cells in healthy people across ages (dated by TCRdb to 2015 to 2017). To prepare the library, 5' RACE was applied. Reads for this sample came from an Illumina HiSeq 2500. A second about 7 to 12 cycle PCR used a sample-barcoded 5' primer and a J-beta primer mix. Clones were called with MiXCR by TCRdb after fastp trimmed the public reads at Q25, and only in-frame beta chains were retained. Identical CDR3 protein sequences are pooled into one entry, listed with their most common genes and DNA. This sample comprises roughly 1,700,000 distinct CDR3 sequences, roughly 30% of them detected only once. Roughly 8% of the sample belongs to the ten largest clones. Sequenced: blood. The receptors originated from a woman in her thirties in good health.

This clonotype was seen a handful of times. This rearrangement joins TRBV20-1 to TRBJ2-1, with 9 positions matching TRBD2. V lost 0 bases, J lost 9 bases, and 12 bases stayed unmatched. Germline V lookup: CDR1 DFQATT, CDR2 SNEGSKA (reference sequence). CDR3 size: 16 residues. The CDR3 spells CSARDQRGGAPGEQFF. The CDR3 DNA reads as TGCAGTGCTAGAGATCAGCGCGGGGGGGCACCCGGTGAGCAGTTCTTC.

The V call is TRBV20-1, the J call TRBJ1-1; maybe TRBD1 (5 bases). This CDR3 is built from 13 residues. Germline lookup yields CDR1 DFQATT and CDR2 SNEGSKA (reference sequence). Trimming shortened V by 1 base and J by 5 bases, and 11 bases separated the two germline ends. The CDR3 region is CSARGGGGTEAFF. In DNA, the CDR3 is TGCAGTGCTAGAGGGGGGGGAGGAACTGAAGCTTTCTTT.

The J gene is TRBJ1-5, the V gene TRBV20-1; weak D call: TRBD1 (5 bases). The germline V gene encodes CDR1 DFQATT and CDR2 SNEGSKA (reference sequence). The length of the CDR3 is 16 residues. Between the trimmed V and J ends, which lost 1 base and 2 bases, there was a span of 15 bases. In nucleotides, the CDR3 is TGCAGTGCTAGAGCTCGGGGGGGATATGGCAATCAGCCCCAGCATTTT. Translation gives CSARARGGYGNQPQHF.

This clonotype was detected once. A much larger clone differs from this one at a single base, so this may be a read error. The chain is built from TRBV29-1 and TRBJ2-5; 7 bases map to TRBD1. The CDR3 covers 13 residues. Germline V CDR1 and CDR2: SQVTM, ANQGSEA. The V segment lost 7 bases and the J segment 4 bases; nucleotides outside the gene matches: 9. The CDR3 is CSAATGNRETQYF. The CDR3 nucleotides read TGCAGCGCTGCGACAGGGAACCGAGAGACCCAGTACTTC.

This clonotype has a handful of counts. The chain's CDR3 is CATSRERGRTYEQYF. The CDR3 coding sequence is TGTGCCACCAGCAGAGAACGAGGCAGAACCTACGAGCAGTACTTC. The rearrangement uses TRBV15 and TRBJ2-7; D is unclear. Germline CDR1 is LNHNV and CDR2 is YYDKDF (reference sequence). Trimming cost V 0 bases and J 2 bases, with 11 bases left between them. The CDR3 totals 15 residues.

This clonotype was seen many times. This chain uses TRBV5-1 with TRBJ2-7; D is perhaps TRBD1 or TRBD2 (5 bases each). Trimming left V 6 bases short and J 5 bases short, with 15 bases between. The CDR3 spans 13 residues. Looked up from germline, CDR1 is SGHRS and CDR2 is YFSETQ. In DNA, the CDR3 is TGCGCCAGCAACCTTGGGGGAGCAGACGAGCAGTACTTC. Protein sequence: CASNLGGADEQYF.

This clonotype was counted a few times. V gene TRBV7-9 combines with J gene TRBJ2-1; D gene uncertain. Germline loops: CDR1 SEHNR, CDR2 FQNEAQ (reference sequence). The V and J ends lost 2 bases and 8 bases respectively, with 7 bases between them. CDR3 length equals 12 residues. CDR3 in amino acids: CASSLRQDEQFF. The DNA for the CDR3 is TGTGCCAGCAGCTTAAGGCAAGATGAGCAGTTCTTC.

The chain carries TRBV18 and TRBJ1-2, with no clear D. Trimming pared 6 bases from V and 6 bases from J, leaving 14 bases between. The CDR3 is made up of 13 amino acids. Germline V gene lookup returns CDR1 KGHSH and CDR2 LQKENI. The CDR3 reads CASSSDVGHGYTF. Written as DNA, the CDR3 is TGTGCCAGCTCGTCGGACGTAGGGCATGGCTACACCTTC.

Note on this clonotype: A read error may account for a junction end that differs from germline. The rearrangement uses TRBV15 and TRBJ2-7, with 7 nucleotides matching TRBD1. The germline V gene has CDR1 LNHNV and CDR2 YYDKDF (reference sequence). This CDR3 has 18 residues. This CDR3 reads CATGRDPHTGAESYEQYF. In DNA form, the CDR3 reads TGTGCCACCGGCAGAGATCCGCATACAGGGGCCGAATCCTACGAGCAGTACTTC. Full variable domain (missing parts from reference TRBV15 and TRBJ2-7): DAMVIQNPRYQVTQFGKPVTLSCSQTLNHNVMYWYQQKSSQAPKLLFHYYDKDFNNEADTPDNFQSRRPNTSFCFLDIRSPGLGDTAMYLCATGRDPHTGAESYEQYFGPGTRLTVT.

The CDR3 is CASSLGGGRPSYEQYF. The CDR3 DNA reads TGTGCCAGCAGCTTAGGGGGTGGCAGGCCCTCCTACGAGCAGTACTTC. The chain recombines TRBV7-2 with TRBJ2-7, with D uncertain. Germline V lookup: CDR1 SGHTA, CDR2 FQGNSA. V shed 1 base and J shed 0 bases, with 13 bases lying between them. The CDR3 runs 16 residues.

This chain joins TRBV15 and TRBJ2-3; TRBD2 matches at 11 bases. The CDR3 extends over 17 amino acids. Germline lookup yields CDR1 LNHNV and CDR2 YYDKDF (reference sequence). V trimming: 5 bases; J trimming: 7 bases; junction bases outside the gene matches: 14. Here the CDR3 reads CATSFYEGLAEDNTQYF. CDR3 in DNA: TGTGCCACCAGCTTTTATGAGGGACTAGCGGAAGATAATACGCAGTATTTT.

The rearrangement joins TRBV18 to TRBJ2-1; 12 positions agree with TRBD2. CDR1 and CDR2 (germline): KGHSH, LQKENI. The CDR3 is made up of 17 amino acids. V gave up 4 bases and J gave up 7 bases; unmatched junction bases: 11. CDR3 coding DNA: TGTGCCAGCTCACTACCTACGACTAGCGGGGGACCAAATGAGCAGTTCTTC. Translation: CASSLPTTSGGPNEQFF.

This clonotype was picked up a small number of times. The V gene is TRBV10-3, the J gene TRBJ2-3; tentative D call: TRBD2 (5 bases). Germline V CDR1 and CDR2: ENHRY, SYGVKD. V lost 6 bases to trimming and J lost 0 bases, with 16 bases between them. This CDR3 spans 16 amino acids. Here the CDR3 reads CAIRASLSSSTDTQYF. CDR3 bases: TGTGCCATCAGGGCTAGCTTAAGCTCTAGCACAGATACGCAGTATTTT.

This clonotype was seen a single time. This rearrangement joins TRBV18 to TRBJ2-1; TRBD2 aligns across 7 bases. The end of the DNA fits TRBJ2-7 better, so the J call may be wrong. Germline CDR1 KGHSH, CDR2 LQKENI. The CDR3 length is 14 residues. The CDR3 DNA reads as TGTGCCAGCTCACCAAACGCGGGGGAGGGTGAGCAGTACTTC. Protein sequence: CASSPNAGEGEQYF.

This clonotype was seen only a few times. The V and J genes are TRBV7-2 and TRBJ2-1; 8 positions agree with TRBD2. Germline V gives CDR1 SGHTA, CDR2 FQGNSA. Trimming removed 0 bases from V and 9 bases from J; junction bases left unmatched: 7. The length of the CDR3 is 15 residues. The CDR3 region has the DNA TGTGCCAGCAGCTTAGCCGGGACTAGAAAGGGTGAGCAGTTCTTC. Its translation: CASSLAGTRKGEQFF. Full variable domain (outside the CDR3, taken from reference TRBV7-2 and TRBJ2-1): GAGVSQSPSNKVTEKGKDVELRCDPISGHTALYWYRQSLGQGLEFLIYFQGNSAPDKSGLPSDRFSAERTGGSVSTLTIQRTQQEDSAVYLCASSLAGTRKGEQFFGPGTRLTVL.

This sequence joins TRBV27 and TRBJ2-3, with 15 bases fitting TRBD2. The V gene's germline CDR1 is MNHEY and CDR2 SMNVEV (reference sequence). The J segment lost 3 bases and the V segment lost 7 bases, leaving 2 bases of the junction unmatched. This CDR3 region has 15 residues. The CDR3 here is CASTGLAGGTDTQYF. In nucleotides, the CDR3 is TGTGCCAGCACGGGACTAGCGGGGGGAACAGATACGCAGTATTTT.

The chain combines TRBV20-1 with TRBJ2-2; D remains ambiguous. V was cut by 3 bases and J by 0 bases, with 14 bases left in between. This CDR3 is 16 amino acids long. Germline CDR1 reads DFQATT; CDR2 reads SNEGSKA (reference sequence). CDR3 residues: CSASPRSWANTGELFF. The CDR3 nucleotides are TGCAGTGCTAGCCCGAGGAGTTGGGCGAACACCGGGGAGCTGTTTTTT.

A few counts support this clonotype. The V gene is TRBV20-1, the J gene TRBJ2-1; D unclear. V was trimmed by 5 bases and J by 4 bases, leaving 18 bases between them. Looked up from germline, CDR1 is DFQATT and CDR2 is SNEGSKA (reference sequence). The CDR3 is made up of 15 amino acids. The CDR3 bases are TGCAGTGCTGCTGGACGAGAAACCTTGTACAATGAGCAGTTCTTC. It translates to CSAAGRETLYNEQFF.

In this sample, this clonotype turned up many times. The chain joins TRBV29-1 to TRBJ2-1, with D uncertain. The germline V gene has CDR1 SQVTM and CDR2 ANQGSEA. Trimming removed 7 bases from V and 7 bases from J, with 14 bases in between. CDR3 size: 12 residues. In nucleotides, the CDR3 is TGCAGCGGTGGACGTTATGTGAATGAGCAGTTCTTC. This gives the protein CSGGRYVNEQFF.

This clonotype was counted between two and nine times. An end of the junction differs from the germline gene, which may be a read error. This sequence joins TRBV10-3 and TRBJ2-5; D might be TRBD2 (5 bases). The germline V gene has CDR1 ENHRY and CDR2 SYGVKD. This CDR3 contains 13 residues. The CDR3 region has the DNA TGTGCCATCGGTGAGCTAGGAGGAGAGACCCAGTACTTC. Encoded protein: CAIGELGGETQYF.

This clonotype came up many times. J is TRBJ2-5 and V is TRBV12-3 or TRBV12-4; D remains unclear. The CDR3 runs 13 residues. V lost 6 bases, J lost 1 base, and 9 bases lay in between. The CDR3 spells CASSLTTQETQYF. As DNA, the CDR3 is TGTGCCAGCAGCTTAACCACCCAAGAGACCCAGTACTTC.

This clonotype appeared a few times. This chain uses TRBV7-9 with TRBJ1-2; D gene unclear. The CDR3 length is 14 residues. Germline values: CDR1 SEHNR, CDR2 FQNEAQ (reference sequence). Trimming pared 4 bases from V and 11 bases from J, leaving 20 bases between. CDR3: CASSSLYYRQGYTF. CDR3 coding DNA: TGTGCCAGCAGCTCCCTGTATTACCGGCAAGGTTACACCTTC. Together with reference TRBV7-9 and TRBJ1-2, the CDR3 gives the full variable domain: DTGVSQNPRHKITKRGQNVTFRCDPISEHNRLYWYRQTLGQGPEFLTYFQNEAQLEKSRLLSDRFSAERPKGSFSTLEIQRTEQGDSAMYLCASSSLYYRQGYTFGSGTRLTVV.

This clonotype was detected ten times or more. The chain has TRBV7-3 and TRBJ2-2; 7 bases agree with TRBD1. Unmatched junction bases numbered 10, after V lost 5 bases and J lost 4 bases. This CDR3 spans 16 amino acids. From germline, CDR1 is SGHTA and CDR2 FQGTGA. CDR3: CASSVTGASGTGELFF. The CDR3 nucleotides are TGTGCCAGCAGCGTTACAGGGGCCTCGGGCACCGGGGAGCTGTTTTTT.

The chain uses TRBV24-1 and TRBJ2-1, with 10 bases identical to TRBD1. The CDR3 sequence is 16 residues long. V lost 1 base and J lost 7; bases outside the gene matches: 6. In germline, CDR1 is KGHDR, CDR2 SFDVKD. The CDR3 sequence is CATSDFRQGARNEQFF. The CDR3 nucleotides read TGTGCCACCAGTGATTTTAGACAGGGGGCAAGGAATGAGCAGTTCTTC.